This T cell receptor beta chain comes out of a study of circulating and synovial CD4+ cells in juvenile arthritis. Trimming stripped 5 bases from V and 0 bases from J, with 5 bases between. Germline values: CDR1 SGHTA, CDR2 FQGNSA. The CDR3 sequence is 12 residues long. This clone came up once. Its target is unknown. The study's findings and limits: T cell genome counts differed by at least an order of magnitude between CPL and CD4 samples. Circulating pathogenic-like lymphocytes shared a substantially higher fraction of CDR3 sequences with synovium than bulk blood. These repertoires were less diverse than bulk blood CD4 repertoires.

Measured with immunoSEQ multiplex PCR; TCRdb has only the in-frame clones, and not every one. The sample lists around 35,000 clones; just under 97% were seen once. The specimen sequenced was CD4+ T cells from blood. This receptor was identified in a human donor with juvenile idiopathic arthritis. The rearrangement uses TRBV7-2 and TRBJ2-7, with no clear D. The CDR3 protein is CASSLSSYEQYF. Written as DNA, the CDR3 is TGTGCCAGCAGCCTCAGCTCCTACGAGCAGTACTTC.